Listed here are 22 T cell receptor beta chains from one sample, sequenced in a study of CD4 T cells in relation to SARS-CoV-2 and coronaviruses. Unexposed donor CD4+ T cells date from about 2010-2018, before the COVID-19 pandemic. Method: immunoSEQ multiplex PCR; TCRdb's copy keeps in-frame clones and lacks some. The table includes nearly 70,000 clones, over 85% detected once. Sequencing was performed on naive CD4+ T cells from PBMCs. Subset indicated: naive CD4+ T cells isolated by negative enrichment. These receptors came from a human donor in good health.

This clone has a single count. This rearrangement joins TRBV7-2 to TRBJ2-3, with D perhaps being TRBD1 or TRBD2 (6 bases each). This CDR3 has 13 amino acids. CDR1 SGHTA and CDR2 FQGNSA come from the germline V gene. V dropped 1 base and J dropped 6 bases, with 8 bases sitting between them. The CDR3 region has the DNA TGTGCCAGCAGCTTAGTAGGGGGGGATACGCAGTATTTT. Residues: CASSLVGGDTQYF.

This clone showed up just once. The chain couples TRBV28 to TRBJ2-5; 12 bases map to TRBD1. The CDR3 has 16 residues. The germline V gene has CDR1 MDHEN and CDR2 SYDVKM. V lost 5 bases, J lost 7 bases, and 11 bases stayed unmatched. The chain's CDR3 is CASSRRDRGRFRTQYF. In nucleotides, the CDR3 is TGTGCCAGCAGTCGCCGGGACAGGGGGCGATTTAGGACCCAGTACTTC.

The chain is built from TRBV5-1 and TRBJ2-3; D is uncertain. The length of the CDR3 is 14 residues. V was trimmed by 2 bases and J by 1 base, leaving 8 bases between them. CDR1 is SGHRS and CDR2 is YFSETQ in the germline V gene. Here the CDR3 DNA reads TGCGCCAGCAGCTTCCAAGGAGGCACAGATACGCAGTATTTT. Protein sequence: CASSFQGGTDTQYF.

This chain uses TRBV5-1 with TRBJ2-1; 7 positions match TRBD2. The CDR3 spans 15 residues. Trimming at V came to 0 bases and at J to 4 bases, leaving 4 bases not matched to a gene. Germline V gene lookup returns CDR1 SGHRS and CDR2 YFSETQ. In nucleotides, the CDR3 is TGCGCCAGCAGCTTGGTTCTAGCGGAATACAATGAGCAGTTCTTC. It specifies CASSLVLAEYNEQFF.

This chain uses TRBV9 with TRBJ2-2; D possibly corresponds to TRBD1 (5 bases). Germline values: CDR1 SGDLS, CDR2 YYNGEE. Trimming stripped 0 bases from V and 0 bases from J, with 9 bases between. This CDR3 is 16 amino acids long. Here the CDR3 reads CASSVVGRANTGELFF. CDR3 DNA sequence: TGTGCCAGCAGCGTAGTAGGCAGGGCGAACACCGGGGAGCTGTTTTTT.

The rearrangement joins TRBV19 to TRBJ2-4, with 9 bases fitting TRBD2. After removal of 5 bases from V and 6 bases from J, the junction contained 20 bases not matched to a gene. From germline, CDR1 is LNHDA and CDR2 SQIVND (reference sequence). The CDR3 spans 19 residues. The CDR3 region is CASSYRFASGEPLVNIQYF. CDR3 DNA sequence: TGTGCCAGTAGTTATAGGTTCGCTAGCGGGGAGCCCTTGGTAAACATTCAGTACTTC. The full variable domain, in which reference TRBV19 and TRBJ2-4 provide the parts outside the CDR3, is DGGITQSPKYLFRKEGQNVTLSCEQNLNHDAMYWYRQDPGQGLRLIYYSQIVNDFQKGDIAEGYSVSREKKESFPLTVTSAQKNPTAFYLCASSYRFASGEPLVNIQYFGAGTRLSVL.

In this sample, this clone turned up once. Here the CDR3 DNA reads TGTGCCTGGGGAGCTTACGACAGGGAATATTCCTACTATGGCTACACCTTC. This codes for CAWGAYDREYSYYGYTF. The V call is TRBV30, the J call TRBJ1-2; 7 nucleotides line up with TRBD1. With V trimmed by 5 bases and J by 3 bases, 18 bases remained unmatched. Germline loops: CDR1 GTSNPN, CDR2 SVGIG (reference sequence). This CDR3 comprises 17 residues.

The chain joins TRBV5-1 to TRBJ2-1, with 11 bases fitting TRBD1. Germline CDR1 and CDR2: SGHRS and YFSETQ. The CDR3 is made up of 14 amino acids. J lost 7 bases, V lost 4 bases, and 4 bases had no gene match. This CDR3 is CASSLWDRGNEQFF. CDR3 DNA sequence: TGCGCCAGCAGCCTTTGGGACAGGGGGAATGAGCAGTTCTTC.

This clone was counted a single time. This chain uses TRBV19 with TRBJ2-2; 11 bases align to TRBD2. V trimming: 10 bases; J trimming: 6 bases; junction bases outside the gene matches: 7. The CDR3 sequence is 14 residues long. Germline CDR1 is LNHDA and CDR2 is SQIVND (reference sequence). The CDR3 region is CATGLAALSGELFF. CDR3 sequence (DNA): TGTGCCACGGGACTAGCGGCCCTCTCCGGGGAGCTGTTTTTT.

The chain carries TRBV10-3 and TRBJ2-7; 7 nucleotides line up with TRBD1. The CDR3 length is 17 residues. The germline CDR1 and CDR2 sequences are ENHRY and SYGVKD. With 3 bases clipped from V and 1 base from J, the junction kept 12 bases outside the gene matches. CDR3 DNA sequence: TGTGCCATCAGTGACTCTCAGGGACAGAGAAAATCCTACGAGCAGTACTTC. Encoded protein: CAISDSQGQRKSYEQYF.

V gene TRBV28 combines with J gene TRBJ1-5; 8 nucleotides line up with TRBD1. Trimming took 5 bases from V and 5 from J; bases not matched to a gene: 5. There are 14 residues in the CDR3. Germline CDR1 reads MDHEN; CDR2 reads SYDVKM. In nucleotides, the CDR3 is TGTGCCAGCAGTGGGGACAGGCCTTATCAGCCCCAGCATTTT. Its translation is CASSGDRPYQPQHF.

The rearrangement uses TRBV7-2 and TRBJ1-5; tentative D call: TRBD1 (6 bases). The CDR3 contains 15 residues. CDR1 is SGHTA, CDR2 FQGNSA, per germline. V was clipped by 5 bases and J by 1 base, with 12 bases between them. The CDR3 DNA is TGTGCCAGCAGCGGCGGGGGGCCGAGCAATCAGCCCCAGCATTTT. It is translated as CASSGGGPSNQPQHF.

The V gene is TRBV5-4, the J gene TRBJ2-3, with 8 nucleotides matching TRBD1. The CDR3 runs 15 residues. Germline CDR1 SGHNT, CDR2 YYREEE (reference sequence). After removal of 0 bases from V and 1 base from J, the junction contained 1 base not matched to a gene. CDR3 sequence (DNA): TGTGCCAGCAGCTTGGCGGGACAGGGCACAGATACGCAGTATTTT. Translated, it gives CASSLAGQGTDTQYF.

This chain connects TRBV20-1 to TRBJ1-1; 11 nucleotides align to TRBD1. J gave up 9 bases and V 5 bases, and 2 bases lay outside the gene matches. The CDR3 loop spans 11 amino acids. CDR1 and CDR2 (germline): DFQATT, SNEGSKA (reference sequence). The CDR3 region is CSAGTGGKAFF. The CDR3 DNA follows: TGCAGTGCTGGGACAGGGGGAAAAGCTTTCTTT.

This clone turned up a few times. The chain carries TRBV28 and TRBJ2-7; no clear D gene. V shed 6 bases and J shed 3 bases, with 18 bases lying between them. The CDR3 runs 15 residues. In germline, CDR1 is MDHEN, CDR2 SYDVKM. This CDR3 reads CASRIGKGLYYEQYF. The CDR3 DNA is TGTGCCAGCAGGATTGGAAAAGGCCTCTACTACGAGCAGTACTTC.

The chain employs TRBV7-2 and TRBJ2-1, with TRBD2 as a possible D gene (5 bases). The CDR3 extends over 15 amino acids. Trimming cost V 6 bases and J 0 bases, with 12 bases left between them. CDR1 is SGHTA and CDR2 is FQGNSA in the germline V gene. CDR3 loop: CASRMTISSYNEQFF. CDR3 coding DNA: TGTGCCAGCAGAATGACTATAAGCTCCTACAATGAGCAGTTCTTC.

This chain links TRBV28 with TRBJ1-6; perhaps TRBD1 as D (6 bases). Germline V gene lookup returns CDR1 MDHEN and CDR2 SYDVKM. V shed 5 bases and J shed 6 bases, with 14 bases lying between them. The CDR3 loop spans 15 amino acids. The CDR3 spells CASSLAGAGNSPLHF. CDR3 DNA sequence: TGTGCCAGCAGTCTGGCAGGGGCGGGTAATTCACCCCTCCACTTT.

The chain has TRBV7-9 and TRBJ1-4; no definite D call. Per germline, CDR1 SEHNR and CDR2 FQNEAQ (reference sequence). The CDR3 is 14 amino acids. Trimming took 5 bases from V and 0 from J, leaving 7 bases between them. CDR3 nucleotides: TGTGCCAGCAGCCCGAGTGCAACTAATGAAAAACTGTTTTTT. This sequence encodes CASSPSATNEKLFF.

This chain links TRBV6-2 or TRBV6-3 with TRBJ2-7; TRBD1 matches 12 bases. Trimming removed 5 bases from V and 6 bases from J; junction bases left unmatched: 5. Looked up from germline, CDR1 is MNHEY and CDR2 is SVGEGT. This CDR3 comprises 14 residues. The CDR3 DNA follows: TGTGCCAGCAGTCCGGGACAGGGGGCGGGCGAGCAGTACTTC. Encoded protein: CASSPGQGAGEQYF.

The chain carries TRBV19 and TRBJ2-1; 10 positions match TRBD2. V lost 7 bases to trimming and J lost 12 bases; unmatched junction nucleotides: 9. The CDR3 has 13 residues. Looked up from germline, CDR1 is LNHDA and CDR2 is SQIVND (reference sequence). Here the CDR3 DNA reads TGTGCCAGTAACCAGCGGGAGGGCGGCTGGCAGTTCTTC. Translating gives CASNQREGGWQFF.

The chain uses TRBV5-1 and TRBJ2-5; the D is unclear. This CDR3 is built from 14 residues. Per the germline V gene, CDR1 is SGHRS and CDR2 is YFSETQ. V lost 3 bases and J lost 5, with 14 bases in between. CDR3 sequence (DNA): TGCGCCAGCAGCTCGGCCCCCTCCGGGGAGACCCAGTACTTC. Amino acids: CASSSAPSGETQYF.

CDR3 protein: CASSIGRGQYNEQFF. CDR3 in DNA: TGTGCCAGTAGTATAGGAAGGGGACAATACAATGAGCAGTTCTTC. This chain uses TRBV19 with TRBJ2-1, with D tentatively TRBD1 (6 bases). The CDR3 runs 15 residues. V was shortened by 1 base and J by 4 bases, with 11 bases between the two germline ends. CDR1 is LNHDA and CDR2 is SQIVND in the germline V gene (reference sequence).